This TCR beta chain originates from a study of T-cell reconstitution after alpha-beta-depleted transplantation in children. At least ten counts were recorded for this clonotype. Preparation of the TCRbeta library was carried out with unique molecular identifiers. From the PCR reads, TCRdb called clonotypes with MiXCR, one entry per CDR3 protein. The table records more than 250,000 distinct CDR3 sequences, more than 9% of them present only once. The CDR3 sequence is 17 residues long. V was clipped by 1 base and J by 6 bases; unmatched bases: 12. The V gene's germline CDR1 is SEHNR and CDR2 FQNEAQ (reference sequence).

The origin of this receptor is a human donor who donated a stem cell graft to a child with SCID. This rearrangement joins TRBV7-9 to TRBJ1-1, with 9 bases fitting TRBD1. This sample comprised PBMCs from the stem cell graft donor, obtained from the stem cell graft. The CDR3 here is CASSLGFGDREGPEAFF. The CDR3 DNA is TGTGCCAGCAGCTTAGGTTTCGGGGACAGGGAGGGTCCTGAAGCTTTCTTT.